These 3 T cell receptor beta chains originate from one sample sequenced in a study of T cell changes during pregnancy in multiple sclerosis. The method was immunoSEQ multiplex PCR; TCRdb's version includes in-frame clones alone and lacks a portion of them. Among about 97,000 clones listed, approximately 92% were seen once. Sample: peripheral blood, taken in the second trimester of pregnancy. These receptors originate from a female donor with multiple sclerosis, enrolled in a pregnancy study.

The V and J genes are TRBV27 and TRBJ2-7; D may be TRBD1 (6 bases). Germline assignment: CDR1 MNHEY and CDR2 SMNVEV (reference sequence). This CDR3 has 14 amino acids. V lost 8 bases and J lost 5, with 19 bases in between. This chain's CDR3 is CASGRDTRSDEQYF. CDR3 DNA: TGTGCCAGCGGCCGGGACACTAGATCTGACGAGCAGTACTTC.

This rearrangement joins TRBV2 to TRBJ2-1; TRBD2 matches 9 bases. V was clipped by 5 bases and J by 7 bases; unmatched bases: 12. The length of the CDR3 is 16 residues. CDR1 is SNHLY and CDR2 is FYNNEI in the germline V gene. CDR3 region: CASSQGVASGMNEQFF. CDR3 sequence (DNA): TGTGCCAGCAGTCAGGGGGTGGCTAGCGGGATGAATGAGCAGTTCTTC.

The gene calls are TRBV11-3 and TRBJ2-1; TRBD2 aligns across 14 bases. Per the germline V gene, CDR1 is SGHNT and CDR2 is YENEEA. Unmatched junction bases numbered 12, after V lost 5 bases and J lost 9 bases. This CDR3 comprises 17 residues. The chain's CDR3 is CASSNHEGLAGAVEQFF. CDR3 DNA: TGTGCCAGCAGCAACCACGAGGGACTAGCGGGAGCTGTTGAGCAGTTCTTC.